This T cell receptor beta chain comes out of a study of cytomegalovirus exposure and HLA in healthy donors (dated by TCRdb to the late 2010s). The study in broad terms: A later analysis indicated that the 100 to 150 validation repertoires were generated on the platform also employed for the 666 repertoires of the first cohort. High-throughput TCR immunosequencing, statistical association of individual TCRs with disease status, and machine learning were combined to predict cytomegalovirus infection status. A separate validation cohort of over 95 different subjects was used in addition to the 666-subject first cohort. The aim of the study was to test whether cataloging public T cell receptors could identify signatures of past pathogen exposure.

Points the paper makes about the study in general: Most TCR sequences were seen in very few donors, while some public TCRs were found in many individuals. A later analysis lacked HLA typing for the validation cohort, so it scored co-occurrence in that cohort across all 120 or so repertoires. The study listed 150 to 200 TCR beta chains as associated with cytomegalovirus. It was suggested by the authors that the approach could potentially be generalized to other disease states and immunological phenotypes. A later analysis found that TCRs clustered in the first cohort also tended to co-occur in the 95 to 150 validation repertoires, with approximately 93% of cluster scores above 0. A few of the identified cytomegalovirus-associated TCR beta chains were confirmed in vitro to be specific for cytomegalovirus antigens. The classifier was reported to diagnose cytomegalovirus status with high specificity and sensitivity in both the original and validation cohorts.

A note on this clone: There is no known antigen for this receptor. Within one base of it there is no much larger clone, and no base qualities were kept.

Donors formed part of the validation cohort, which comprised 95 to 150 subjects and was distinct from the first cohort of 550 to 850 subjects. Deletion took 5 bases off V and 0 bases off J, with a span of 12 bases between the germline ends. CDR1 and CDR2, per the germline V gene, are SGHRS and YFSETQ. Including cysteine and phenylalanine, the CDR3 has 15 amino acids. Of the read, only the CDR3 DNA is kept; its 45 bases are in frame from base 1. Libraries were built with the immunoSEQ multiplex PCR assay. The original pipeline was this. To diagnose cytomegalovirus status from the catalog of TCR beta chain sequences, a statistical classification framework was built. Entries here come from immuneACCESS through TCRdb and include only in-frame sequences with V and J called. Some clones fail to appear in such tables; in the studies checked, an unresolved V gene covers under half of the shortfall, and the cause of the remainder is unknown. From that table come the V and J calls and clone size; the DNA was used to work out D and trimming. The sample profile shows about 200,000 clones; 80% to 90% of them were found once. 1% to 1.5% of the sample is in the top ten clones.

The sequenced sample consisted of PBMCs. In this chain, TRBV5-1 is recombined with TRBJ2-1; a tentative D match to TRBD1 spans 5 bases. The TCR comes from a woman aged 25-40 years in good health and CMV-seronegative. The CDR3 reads CASRQDATSYNEQFF. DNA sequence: TGCGCCAGCAGACAGGACGCTACCTCCTACAATGAGCAGTTCTTC.